This T cell receptor (beta chain) originates from a study of blood T cell repertoires in COVID-19. Study-wide context: T cells, B-cell-depleted T cells, or PBMCs provided the cDNA or gDNA that served as material.

This clone was detected ten times or more. In the source study's methods: Reference gene primer amplification in the assay estimated nucleated cell counts. The protocol was immunoSEQ multiplex PCR, while the TCRdb copy is restricted to in-frame clones and leaves out a portion. D and trimming were read from the DNA, whereas the V and J calls and clone size are those reported in that table. The sample lists some 96,000 clones, about 80% occurring once. This CDR3 is built from 13 residues. CDR1 MNHEY and CDR2 SVGEGT come from the germline V gene. The V end lost 2 bases, the J end lost 8 bases, and 12 bases lay between the germline ends.

The chain is built from TRBV6-2 or TRBV6-3 and TRBJ1-2; D remains unclear. Source material: peripheral blood. This sequence was found in a man in his 70s with active or convalescent COVID-19. As DNA, the CDR3 is TGTGCCAGCAGTTACAGTGTAGGGAGCGGCTACACCTTC. It is translated as CASSYSVGSGYTF.